These T cell receptor beta chains were read from a single sample in a study of blood T cell repertoires in COVID-19. The protocol was immunoSEQ multiplex PCR, while the TCRdb copy is restricted to in-frame clones and leaves out a portion. The sample has almost 200,000 clones, around four fifths seen once; the top ten hold 0.9% to 0.95%. The sequenced material came from peripheral blood. These receptors all stem from a man aged 55 to 70 with COVID-19, enrolled during active disease. The CDR3 runs from the conserved cysteine through the conserved F or W. The order of the fields is J gene, CDR3 length, V gene, clone size, D gene, CDR3 DNA, CDR3 protein. D genes are given only for firm matches. Clone size, where shown, is once, few, many, or a class for clones that have expanded.

>TRBJ1-2|14|TRBV5-4|few|-
TGTGCCAGCAGCTTGGAGGACAGTGTAAGGGGCTACACCTTC
CASSLEDSVRGYTF
>TRBJ2-2|14|TRBV28|-|TRBD1
TGTGCCAGCAGGGGGACAGGGGGAGCCGGGGAGCTGTTTTTT
CASRGTGGAGELFF
>TRBJ1-6|13|TRBV19|-|TRBD1
TGTGCCACCGCCGGGACAGCAAATTCACCCCTCCACTTT
CATAGTANSPLHF
>TRBJ1-2|13|TRBV7-9|-|-
TGTGCCAGCAGCTTAGAGACAGACTATGGCTACACCTTC
CASSLETDYGYTF
>TRBJ1-1|13|TRBV29-1|-|-
TGCAGCGGTACCTACAGGCGTGGAACTGAAGCTTTCTTT
CSGTYRRGTEAFF
>TRBJ2-3|17|TRBV6-2/TRBV6-3|once|TRBD2
TGTGCCAGCAGTAAAGGGACTAGCGGGACAGCAACAGATACGCAGTATTTT
CASSKGTSGTATDTQYF
>TRBJ1-1|13|TRBV5-1|-|-
TGCGCCAGCAAATCAGGGCTGAACACTGAAGCTTTCTTT
CASKSGLNTEAFF
>TRBJ1-1|14|TRBV5-8|-|-
TGTGCCAGCAGCCCCGGACTGAAGAACACTGAAGCTTTCTTT
CASSPGLKNTEAFF
>TRBJ1-5|14|TRBV7-2|-|-
TGTGCCAGCAGCTTAGATGGGGGGGGCCAGCCCCAGCATTTT
CASSLDGGGQPQHF
>TRBJ2-7|16|TRBV9|few|TRBD1
TGTGCCAGCAGCGTAGGGGACAGGGGGCGATCCTACGAGCAGTACTTC
CASSVGDRGRSYEQYF
>TRBJ2-1|16|TRBV5-4|-|-
TGTGCCAGCAGCTTGGTGCGGCGGGAAGGATCTAATGAGCAGTTCTTC
CASSLVRREGSNEQFF
>TRBJ2-1|11|TRBV5-4|-|-
TGTGCCAGCCGCTCCTACAATGAGCAGTTCTTC
CASRSYNEQFF
>TRBJ1-2|15|TRBV28|-|TRBD1
TGTGCCAGCAGTTCAACAGGGGGCCCATACTATGGCTACACCTTC
CASSSTGGPYYGYTF
>TRBJ1-4|13|TRBV29-1|-|TRBD1
TGCAGCGCCGGGACAGCAACTAATGAAAAACTGTTTTTT
CSAGTATNEKLFF
>TRBJ2-7|16|TRBV7-2|-|-
TGTGCCAGCAGCTTAGGGGGTGGTCCAGGGTCTGGCGAGCAGTACTTC
CASSLGGGPGSGEQYF
>TRBJ2-7|16|TRBV4-3|once|-
TGCGCCAGCAGCCAAGACGCCGCGGTAAGCTCCTACGAGCAGTACTTC
CASSQDAAVSSYEQYF
>TRBJ2-5|12|TRBV30|-|-
TGTGCCTGGGGGGGAGGATGGGAGACCCAGTACTTC
CAWGGGWETQYF
>TRBJ2-1|13|TRBV4-3|-|-
TGCGCCAGCAGCCAAGAGAGAGGGAATGAGCAGTTCTTC
CASSQERGNEQFF
>TRBJ1-1|17|TRBV5-5|-|-
TGTGCCAGCAGCTTGGGGCGGCCTCGGAGGCCGAACACTGAAGCTTTCTTT
CASSLGRPRRPNTEAFF
>TRBJ1-1|14|TRBV6-5|-|TRBD1
TGTGCCAGCAGTTACTCGAGAGGGGGCCTTGGGGCTTTCTTT
CASSYSRGGLGAFF
>TRBJ1-1|16|TRBV7-3|-|-
TGTGCCAGCAGCCTCGCGGTGGGCAGGGGAAACACTGAAGCTTTCTTT
CASSLAVGRGNTEAFF
>TRBJ1-1|18|TRBV28|-|-
TGTGCCAGCAGTTATCCTAGGGGCAGGGCTGACCTGAACACTGAAGCTTTCTTT
CASSYPRGRADLNTEAFF
>TRBJ1-5|14|TRBV7-9|-|TRBD1
TGTGCCAGCAGCTTAATGGGACAGAATCAGCCCCAGCATTTT
CASSLMGQNQPQHF
>TRBJ1-4|16|TRBV15|-|TRBD1
TGTGCCACCAGCAGAGAACAGGGGCGGTCTAATGAAAAACTGTTTTTT
CATSREQGRSNEKLFF
>TRBJ1-5|14|TRBV29-1|-|-
TGCAGCGTCACGACAGGACTGGAGACTCAGCCCCAGCATTTT
CSVTTGLETQPQHF
>TRBJ2-1|12|TRBV11-2|-|-
TGTGCCAGCAGCTTAGATATAAACAGGCAGTTCTTC
CASSLDINRQFF
>TRBJ2-7|16|TRBV5-1|once|TRBD1
TGCGCCAGCAGCTTGGCGCTGGGACAGGGTATTTACGAGCAGTACTTC
CASSLALGQGIYEQYF
>TRBJ1-6|14|TRBV3-1/TRBV3-2|once|-
TGTGCCAGCAGCCAAGTCACAGGGAATTCACCCCTCCACTTT
CASSQVTGNSPLHF
>TRBJ1-1|13|TRBV9|-|-
TGTGCCAGCAGCCCTCCCGTGAGGACTGAAGCTTTCTTT
CASSPPVRTEAFF
>TRBJ2-5|13|TRBV9|-|-
TGTGCCAGCAGCTCTCAAACAGGGGAGACCCAGTACTTC
CASSSQTGETQYF
>TRBJ1-4|15|TRBV25-1|-|-
TGTGCCAGCAGTGAATCCAGGGGTTCGAATGAAAAACTGTTTTTT
CASSESRGSNEKLFF
>TRBJ1-4|15|TRBV5-1|-|-
TGCGCCAGCAGCACCTCTGGACAGAAGAGTGAAAAACTGTTTTTT
CASSTSGQKSEKLFF
>TRBJ2-5|16|TRBV5-1|-|TRBD2
TGCGCCAGCTCCCCGGGCGGGACTAGCGGGATGAAGACCCAGTACTTC
CASSPGGTSGMKTQYF
>TRBJ1-2|16|TRBV2|-|-
TGTGCCAGCAGTTCGAAACGGACATCTCCACTCTATGGCTACACCTTC
CASSSKRTSPLYGYTF
>TRBJ1-6|15|TRBV2|-|-
TGTGCCAGCAGTGAGCGAAGCTCCTATAATTCACCCCTCCACTTT
CASSERSSYNSPLHF
>TRBJ1-3|15|TRBV2|-|-
TGTGCCAGCAGTTCGGACTCCGGCTCTGGAAACACCATATATTTT
CASSSDSGSGNTIYF
>TRBJ1-1|11|TRBV3-1/TRBV3-2|once|-
TGTGCCAGCAGCCAATCGACTGAAGCTTTCTTT
CASSQSTEAFF
>TRBJ1-6|17|TRBV7-9|-|-
TGTGCCAGCAGCCCAAGGACTCCTAGCTCCTATAATTCACCCCTCCACTTT
CASSPRTPSSYNSPLHF
>TRBJ1-3|15|TRBV10-1|-|-
TGCGCCAGCAACGACGGGAGTCTCTCTGGAAACACCATATATTTT
CASNDGSLSGNTIYF
>TRBJ1-2|12|TRBV10-2|-|-
TGCGCCAGCAGTTGGGAGGAGGACGGCTACACCTTC
CASSWEEDGYTF
>TRBJ2-7|14|TRBV11-3|-|-
TGTGCCAGCAGTTTGGACAGAACCGACCCCGAGCAGTACTTC
CASSLDRTDPEQYF
>TRBJ2-7|12|TRBV5-4|once|-
TGTGCCAGCAGCCTGGGCCTGAGCGAGCAGTACTTC
CASSLGLSEQYF
>TRBJ2-7|15|TRBV25-1|-|-
TGTGCCAGCAGTAGGCTCGGGGATTCGGCGCGCGAGCAGTACTTC
CASSRLGDSAREQYF
>TRBJ2-7|12|TRBV6-5|-|-
TGTGCCTACAGACCGAGCTCCTACGAGCAGTACTTC
CAYRPSSYEQYF
>TRBJ1-4|16|TRBV9|-|-
TGTGCCAGCAGCCCTTGGACACAAGCAACTAATGAAAAACTGTTTTTT
CASSPWTQATNEKLFF
>TRBJ2-2|14|TRBV12-5|-|-
TGTGCTAGTGGTTTGTACGGTAACACCGGGGAGCTGTTTTTT
CASGLYGNTGELFF
>TRBJ1-2|14|TRBV28|-|-
TGTGCCAGCAGTCCCACGGGACTTAGTAGAGGCTACACCTTC
CASSPTGLSRGYTF
>TRBJ2-3|17|TRBV3-1/TRBV3-2|-|TRBD1
TGTGCCAGCAGCCCAGTCATGGGCAGGGGAGCAGGGGGTACGCAGTATTTT
CASSPVMGRGAGGTQYF
>TRBJ2-1|15|TRBV19|-|TRBD1
TGTGCCAGTAGCACCGGGACAGGAGAATACAATGAGCAGTTCTTC
CASSTGTGEYNEQFF
>TRBJ1-5|15|TRBV6-2/TRBV6-3|-|-
TGTGCCAGCAGTTCTGGCGGGGGCCGCAATCAGCCCCAGCATTTT
CASSSGGGRNQPQHF
>TRBJ1-5|14|TRBV19|-|TRBD1
TGTGCCAGTAGTTACAGGGGGGGGAATCAGCCCCAGCATTTT
CASSYRGGNQPQHF
>TRBJ2-5|11|TRBV6-2/TRBV6-3|-|-
TGTGCCAGCAGTTACTTCGACAGTTTTGACTTC
CASSYFDSFDF
>TRBJ1-5|13|TRBV7-3|-|-
TGTGCCAGCAGCTTAGGGGGGGATCAGCCCCAGCATTTT
CASSLGGDQPQHF